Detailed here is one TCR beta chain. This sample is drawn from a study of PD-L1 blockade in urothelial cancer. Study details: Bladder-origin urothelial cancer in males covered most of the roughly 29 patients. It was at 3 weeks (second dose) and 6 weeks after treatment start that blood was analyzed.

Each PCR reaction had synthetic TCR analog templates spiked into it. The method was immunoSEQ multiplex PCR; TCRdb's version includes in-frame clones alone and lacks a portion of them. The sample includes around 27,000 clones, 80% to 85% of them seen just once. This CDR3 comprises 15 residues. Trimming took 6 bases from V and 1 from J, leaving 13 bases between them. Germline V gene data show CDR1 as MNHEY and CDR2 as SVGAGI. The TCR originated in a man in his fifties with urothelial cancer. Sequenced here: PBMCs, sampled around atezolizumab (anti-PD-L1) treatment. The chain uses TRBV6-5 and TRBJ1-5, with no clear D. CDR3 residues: CASSPKRQSNQPQHF. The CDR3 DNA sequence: TGTGCCAGCAGCCCAAAAAGACAAAGCAATCAGCCCCAGCATTTT.